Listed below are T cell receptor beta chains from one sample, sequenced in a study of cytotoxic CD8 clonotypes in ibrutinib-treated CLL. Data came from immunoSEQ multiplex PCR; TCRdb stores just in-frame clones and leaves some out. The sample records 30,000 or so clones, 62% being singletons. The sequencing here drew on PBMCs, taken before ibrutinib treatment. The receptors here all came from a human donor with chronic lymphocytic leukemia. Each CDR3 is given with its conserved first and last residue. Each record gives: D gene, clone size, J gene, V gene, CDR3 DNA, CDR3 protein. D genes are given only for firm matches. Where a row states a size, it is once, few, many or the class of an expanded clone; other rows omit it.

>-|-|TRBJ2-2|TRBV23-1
TGCGCCAGCTGCCGGGTCGTCCCGAACACCGGGGAGCTGTTTTTT
CASCRVVPNTGELFF
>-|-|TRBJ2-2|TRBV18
TGTGCCAGCTCACCGGACAGCGGGGAGCTGTTTTTT
CASSPDSGELFF
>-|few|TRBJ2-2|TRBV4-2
TGTGCCAGCAGCCAAGCTACGGTACAGTCGAACACCGGGGAGCTGTTTTTT
CASSQATVQSNTGELFF
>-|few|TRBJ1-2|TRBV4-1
TGCGCCAGCAGCCACAGCGGGGGGCACACCTTC
CASSHSGGHTF
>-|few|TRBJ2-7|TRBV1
TGCACCAGCAGCCAAGAGTCTAGCGGGTGGAAGTCCTACGAGCAGTACTTC
CTSSQESSGWKSYEQYF
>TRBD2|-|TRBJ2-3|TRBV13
TGTGCCAGCAGCTTCCGGGGGGGCTCAGATACGCAGTATTTT
CASSFRGGSDTQYF
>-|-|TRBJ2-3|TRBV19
TGTGCCAGCCGAATAGCAGGAGATACGCAGTATTTT
CASRIAGDTQYF
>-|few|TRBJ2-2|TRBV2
TGTGCCAGCAGTGAACGGGGCACCGGGGAGCTGTTTTTT
CASSERGTGELFF
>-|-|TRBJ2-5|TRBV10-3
TGTGCCATCAGTGGGTCTCGGACAGATGGGGGAGAGACCCAGTACTTC
CAISGSRTDGGETQYF
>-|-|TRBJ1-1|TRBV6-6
TGTGCCAGCAGACCCGTCGACAGAGAAGCTTTCTTT
CASRPVDREAFF
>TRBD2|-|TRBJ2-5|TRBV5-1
TGCGCCAGCAGCTTGGGGGACTACCCCAAGGAAGAGACCCAGTACTTC
CASSLGDYPKEETQYF
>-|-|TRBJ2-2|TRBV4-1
TGCGCCAGCAGCCAAGGGGGCCCTCTAGAGCCCGGGGAGCTGTTTTTT
CASSQGGPLEPGELFF
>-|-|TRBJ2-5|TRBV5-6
TGTGCCAGCAGCTTCCCTCCCGGGGCCATCCAAGAGACCCAGTACTTC
CASSFPPGAIQETQYF
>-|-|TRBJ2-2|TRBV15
TGTGCCACCAGCCAGGACACCTCGAACACCGGGGAGCTGTTTTTT
CATSQDTSNTGELFF
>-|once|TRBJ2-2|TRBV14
TGTGCCAGCAGCCAAGATCGGGCCAGGGCCCTTGCCGGGGAGCTGTTTTTT
CASSQDRARALAGELFF
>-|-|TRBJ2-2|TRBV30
TGTGCCTGGGAACAGGGGGGGTCCGGGGAGCTGTTTTTT
CAWEQGGSGELFF
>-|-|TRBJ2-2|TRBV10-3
TGTGCCATCAGTGAGTCATGGGGCACCGGGGAGCTGTTTTTT
CAISESWGTGELFF
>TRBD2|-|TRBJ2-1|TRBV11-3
TGTGCCAGCAGCCCCTGGACTAGCGGGAGTGATGAGCAGTTCTTC
CASSPWTSGSDEQFF
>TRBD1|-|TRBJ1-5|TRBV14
TGTGCCAGCAGCCAAACTGACCCGGAAGGACAGGGCTATAGCAATCAGCCCCAGCATTTT
CASSQTDPEGQGYSNQPQHF
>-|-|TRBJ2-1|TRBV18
TGTGCCAGCTCACCACGCGGGACCGTCGGGGACAATGAGCAGTTCTTC
CASSPRGTVGDNEQFF
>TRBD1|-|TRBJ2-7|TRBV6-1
TGTGCCAGCATTGGACAGGCTGGGCAGTACTTC
CASIGQAGQYF
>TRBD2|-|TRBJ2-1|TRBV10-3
TGTGCCAGCAGCCGGTGGGAGGGTTTCCAAAATGAGCAGTTCTTC
CASSRWEGFQNEQFF